One sample yielded the 24 T cell receptor beta chains listed below, sequenced in a study of blood T cell repertoires in COVID-19. Assay: immunoSEQ multiplex PCR; the TCRdb copy retains only in-frame clones and omits some. This repertoire shows roughly 200,000 clones, 70% to 90% found once; its top ten account for roughly 4%. Sequenced: peripheral blood. The receptors originated from a woman aged 30 to 39 with acute or convalescent COVID-19.

The CDR3 DNA sequence: TGTGCCAGCAGCTTACAGGGCGCAGTGTATGGCTACACCTTC. Translating gives CASSLQGAVYGYTF. The rearrangement uses TRBV7-2 and TRBJ1-2, with D possibly TRBD1 on 5 matching bases. The CDR3 has 14 residues. Trimming left V 2 bases short and J 5 bases short, with 12 bases between. Germline assignment: CDR1 SGHTA and CDR2 FQGNSA.

This clone was detected only once. The chain recombines TRBV5-1 with TRBJ2-7; TRBD2 agrees at 7 bases. Trimming cost V 3 bases and J 1 base; bases outside gene matches: 16. The CDR3 length is 18 residues. Germline V gene lookup returns CDR1 SGHRS and CDR2 YFSETQ. CDR3 in amino acids: CASSWREINSGGSYEQYF. The CDR3 bases are TGCGCCAGCAGCTGGCGAGAGATCAACTCGGGAGGTTCCTACGAGCAGTACTTC.

The V and J genes are TRBV30 and TRBJ2-7; TRBD2 is a possible D gene (6 bases). The CDR3 spans 14 residues. V was clipped by 3 bases and J by 2 bases, with 14 bases between them. The germline CDR1 and CDR2 sequences are GTSNPN and SVGIG (reference sequence). CDR3 in amino acids: CAWSLGTGPYEQYF. The CDR3 region has the DNA TGTGCCTGGAGCCTCGGGACTGGTCCCTACGAGCAGTACTTC.

The rearrangement links TRBV5-1 to TRBJ1-3; no definite D call. CDR3 length: 13 residues. Trimming cost V 5 bases and J 2 bases, with 8 bases left between them. Germline V gene lookup returns CDR1 SGHRS and CDR2 YFSETQ. CDR3 nucleotide sequence: TGCGCCAGCAGTGGGAGCGCTGGAAACACCATATATTTT. This encodes CASSGSAGNTIYF.

The V gene is TRBV28, the J gene TRBJ1-2; D not certain. CDR1 and CDR2 from the germline V gene are MDHEN and SYDVKM. V was cut by 5 bases and J by 4 bases, with 11 bases left in between. The CDR3 is 13 residues long. Here the CDR3 reads CASSGVLGYGYTF. The CDR3 DNA is TGTGCCAGCAGTGGCGTCCTAGGCTATGGCTACACCTTC.

The chain combines TRBV6-7 with TRBJ2-5; 8 bases match TRBD2. TRBV6-7 is recorded as an ORF, its role being uncertain. The CDR3 extends over 14 amino acids. V shed 5 bases, J shed 5 bases, and the junction held 7 bases outside the gene matches. CDR3 region: CASSTGLVGETQYF. The DNA for the CDR3 is TGTGCCAGCAGTACGGGACTAGTCGGGGAGACCCAGTACTTC.

This clone was recorded once. This rearrangement joins TRBV28 to TRBJ2-7; unclear D gene. The germline V and J ends were trimmed by 2 bases and 0 bases, with 8 bases remaining between them. The germline CDR1 and CDR2 sequences are MDHEN and SYDVKM. This CDR3 region has 14 residues. As DNA, the CDR3 is TGTGCCAGCAGTTTACGGGTTAGCTCCTACGAGCAGTACTTC. It encodes CASSLRVSSYEQYF.

V is TRBV5-5 and J is TRBJ1-4; tentative D call: TRBD1 (5 bases). Germline V gene lookup returns CDR1 SGHKS and CDR2 YYEKEE (reference sequence). The V end was cut by 3 bases, the J end by 8 bases, with 11 bases between. The length of the CDR3 is 13 residues. CDR3 nucleotide sequence: TGTGCCAGCAGCTCAACAGGAGGGGAAAAACTGTTTTTT. It encodes CASSSTGGEKLFF. Full variable domain (rest looked up from reference TRBV5-5 and TRBJ1-4): DAGVTQSPTHLIKTRGQQVTLRCSPISGHKSVSWYQQVLGQGPQFIFQYYEKEERGRGNFPDRFSARQFPNYSSELNVNALLLGDSALYLCASSSTGGEKLFFGSGTQLSVL.

J is TRBJ1-6 and V is TRBV6-6; 9 bases are shared with TRBD1. Trimming cost V 0 bases and J 5 bases; bases outside gene matches: 2. The CDR3 sequence is 16 residues long. Germline V gene sequence: CDR1 MNHNY, CDR2 SVGAGI (reference sequence). The CDR3 is CASSYSGTGNNSPLHF. In nucleotides, the CDR3 is TGTGCCAGCAGTTACTCGGGGACAGGGAATAATTCACCCCTCCACTTT.

The gene calls are TRBV6-1 and TRBJ2-3; D may be TRBD2 (6 bases). Germline V gives CDR1 MNHNS, CDR2 SASEGT. Trimming left V 2 bases short and J 8 bases short, with 11 bases between. The CDR3 consists of 13 residues. CDR3 region: CASSESGGFTQYF. CDR3 in DNA: TGTGCCAGCAGTGAATCTGGGGGGTTTACGCAGTATTTT.

The rearrangement uses TRBV15 and TRBJ1-4; D is unresolved. CDR1 is LNHNV, CDR2 YYDKDF, per germline (reference sequence). This CDR3 contains 14 residues. With 1 base removed from V and 3 bases from J, the gap between germline ends came to 6 bases. The CDR3 sequence is CATSRAGANEKLFF. CDR3 sequence (DNA): TGTGCCACCAGCAGAGCGGGTGCTAATGAAAAACTGTTTTTT. The variable domain in full, with the rest retrieved from reference TRBV15 and TRBJ1-4, is DAMVIQNPRYQVTQFGKPVTLSCSQTLNHNVMYWYQQKSSQAPKLLFHYYDKDFNNEADTPDNFQSRRPNTSFCFLDIRSPGLGDTAMYLCATSRAGANEKLFFGSGTQLSVL.

The chain has TRBV20-1 and TRBJ2-1; D gene uncertain. CDR1 and CDR2 (germline): DFQATT, SNEGSKA (reference sequence). This CDR3 has 11 amino acids. The germline V and J ends were trimmed by 6 bases and 7 bases, with 10 bases remaining between them. CDR3 sequence: CSAAERNEQFF. For the CDR3, the DNA is TGCAGTGCGGCAGAGCGAAATGAGCAGTTCTTC.

This sequence joins TRBV3-1 (or the pseudogene TRBV3-2) and TRBJ2-1; 7 nucleotides match TRBD2. Germline CDR1 LGHDT, CDR2 YNNKEL (reference sequence). After removal of 4 bases from V and 0 bases from J, the junction contained 9 bases not matched to a gene. This CDR3 comprises 17 residues. CDR3 sequence reads: CASSRGGTTSSYNEQFF. The CDR3 DNA reads as TGTGCCAGCAGCCGGGGGGGGACTACCAGCTCCTACAATGAGCAGTTCTTC.

V and J are TRBV3-1 (or the pseudogene TRBV3-2) and TRBJ1-4, with D perhaps TRBD1 (5 bases). Germline V gives CDR1 LGHDT, CDR2 YNNKEL (reference sequence). V was clipped by 6 bases and J by 7 bases, with 12 bases between them. CDR3 size: 13 residues. The CDR3: CASSFNGGEKLFF. CDR3 coding DNA: TGTGCCAGCAGTTTCAACGGGGGTGAAAAACTGTTTTTT.

The V and J genes are TRBV5-4 and TRBJ2-2; possibly TRBD2 for D (6 bases). Trimming shortened V by 2 bases and J by 1 base, and 9 bases separated the two germline ends. Germline V lookup: CDR1 SGHNT, CDR2 YYREEE (reference sequence). The CDR3 is made up of 15 amino acids. Written as DNA, the CDR3 is TGTGCCAGCAGCTTAGCGGGCGAGAACACCGGGGAGCTGTTTTTT. It encodes CASSLAGENTGELFF.

The CDR3 nucleotides read TGTGCCAGCATGAGGGCTGGGCAGTTCTTC. Protein sequence: CASMRAGQFF. The V gene is TRBV6-7, the J gene TRBJ2-1; D perhaps matches TRBD2 (5 bases). TRBV6-7 is noted as an ORF with a role that remains uncertain. This CDR3 comprises 10 residues. Trimming stripped 7 bases from V and 12 bases from J, with 10 bases between.

The chain combines TRBV20-1 with TRBJ1-5; no clear D gene. CDR3 length: 13 amino acids. CDR1 is DFQATT, CDR2 SNEGSKA, per germline (reference sequence). V was trimmed by 3 bases and J by 8 bases, leaving 14 bases between them. CDR3 coding DNA: TGCAGTGCTAGTAAAGGAGGGAAGGAGCCCCAGCATTTT. Translating gives CSASKGGKEPQHF.

The gene calls are TRBV27 and TRBJ2-1, with 7 positions matching TRBD2. V shed 7 bases, J shed 7 bases, and the junction held 10 bases outside the gene matches. The CDR3 is 14 amino acids. CDR1 is MNHEY and CDR2 is SMNVEV in the germline V gene (reference sequence). CDR3 sequence: CASKLTLAANEQFF. The CDR3 bases are TGTGCCAGCAAATTGACGCTAGCGGCGAATGAGCAGTTCTTC.

The gene calls are TRBV29-1 and TRBJ1-2, with D unclear. With 7 bases removed from V and 1 base from J, the gap between germline ends came to 13 bases. Germline CDR1 and CDR2: SQVTM and ANQGSEA. The CDR3 is 13 residues long. The CDR3 reads CSASPGINYGYTF. The CDR3 nucleotides read TGCAGCGCGTCACCAGGAATTAACTATGGCTACACCTTC.

This clone has a single count. V usage is TRBV18 and J usage is TRBJ2-2, with 10 positions matching TRBD2. Germline CDR1 KGHSH, CDR2 LQKENI. The CDR3 contains 14 residues. Trimming at V came to 8 bases and at J to 6 bases, leaving 6 bases not matched to a gene. CDR3 residues: CASRSSGSAGELFF. CDR3 bases: TGTGCCAGCAGATCTAGCGGGAGCGCCGGGGAGCTGTTTTTT. The variable domain in full, completed from reference TRBV18 and TRBJ2-2, reads NAGVMQNPRHLVRRRGQEARLRCSPMKGHSHVYWYRQLPEEGLKFMVYLQKENIIDESGMPKERFSAEFPKEGPSILRIQQVVRGDSAAYFCASRSSGSAGELFFGEGSRLTVL.

This chain connects TRBV12-3 or TRBV12-4 to TRBJ2-2; D is uncertain. This CDR3 comprises 11 residues. V shed 10 bases and J shed 7 bases, with 10 bases lying between them. The CDR3 loop is CAIYADGELFF. The DNA for the CDR3 is TGTGCCATCTATGCGGACGGGGAGCTGTTTTTT.

The chain employs TRBV30 and TRBJ1-5; D possibly corresponds to TRBD1 (5 bases). Trimming cost V 2 bases and J 5 bases, with 13 bases left between them. From germline, CDR1 is GTSNPN and CDR2 SVGIG (reference sequence). This CDR3 is built from 14 residues. Here the CDR3 reads CAWSPRGYDQPQHF. CDR3 nucleotides: TGTGCCTGGAGTCCTAGGGGATATGATCAGCCCCAGCATTTT.

The rearrangement uses TRBV30 and TRBJ2-7, with D hard to call. CDR3 length equals 12 residues. In germline, CDR1 is GTSNPN, CDR2 SVGIG (reference sequence). The germline V and J ends were trimmed by 6 bases and 5 bases, with 14 bases remaining between them. The CDR3 loop is CACGPSAHEQYF. The CDR3 DNA is TGTGCCTGTGGGCCCTCGGCTCACGAGCAGTACTTC.

The chain links TRBV28 to TRBJ2-1, with a possible D match to TRBD1 (5 bases). In germline, CDR1 is MDHEN, CDR2 SYDVKM. There are 14 residues in the CDR3. V was shortened by 8 bases and J by 4 bases, with 15 bases between the two germline ends. The CDR3 coding sequence is TGTGCCAGCTCGGTGGGTAACAGGTACAATGAGCAGTTCTTC. It codes for CASSVGNRYNEQFF.